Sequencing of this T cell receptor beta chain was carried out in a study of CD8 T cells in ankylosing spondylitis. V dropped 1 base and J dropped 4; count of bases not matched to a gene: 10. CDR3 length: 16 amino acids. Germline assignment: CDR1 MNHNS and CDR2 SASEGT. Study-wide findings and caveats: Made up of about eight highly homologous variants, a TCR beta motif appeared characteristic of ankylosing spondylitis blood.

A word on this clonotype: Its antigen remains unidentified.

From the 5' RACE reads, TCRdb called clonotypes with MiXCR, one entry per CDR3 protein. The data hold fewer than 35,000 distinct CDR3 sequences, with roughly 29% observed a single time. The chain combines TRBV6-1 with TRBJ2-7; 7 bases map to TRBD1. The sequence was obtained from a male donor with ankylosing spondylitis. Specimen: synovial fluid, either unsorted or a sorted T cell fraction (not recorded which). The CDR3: CASSEGSRGYWYEQYV. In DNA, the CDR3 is TGTGCCAGCAGTGAAGGAAGCAGGGGGTATTGGTACGAGCAGTACGTC.